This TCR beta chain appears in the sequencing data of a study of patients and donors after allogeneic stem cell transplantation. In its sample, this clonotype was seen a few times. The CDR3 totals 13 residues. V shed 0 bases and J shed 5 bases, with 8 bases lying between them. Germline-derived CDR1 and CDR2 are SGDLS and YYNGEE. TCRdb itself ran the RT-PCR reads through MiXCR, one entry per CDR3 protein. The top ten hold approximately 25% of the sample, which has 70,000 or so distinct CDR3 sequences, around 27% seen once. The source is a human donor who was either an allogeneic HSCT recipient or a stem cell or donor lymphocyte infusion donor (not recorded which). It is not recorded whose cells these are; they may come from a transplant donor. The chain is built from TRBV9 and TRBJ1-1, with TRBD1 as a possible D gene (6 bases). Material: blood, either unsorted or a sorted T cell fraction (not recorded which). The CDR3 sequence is CASSVAGDTEAFF. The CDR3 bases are TGTGCCAGCAGCGTAGCAGGGGATACTGAAGCTTTCTTT. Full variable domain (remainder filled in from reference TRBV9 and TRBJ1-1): DSGVTQTPKHLITATGQRVTLRCSPRSGDLSVYWYQQSLDQGLQFLIQYYNGEERAKGNILERFSAQQFPDLHSELNLSSLELGDSALYFCASSVAGDTEAFFGQGTRLTVV.